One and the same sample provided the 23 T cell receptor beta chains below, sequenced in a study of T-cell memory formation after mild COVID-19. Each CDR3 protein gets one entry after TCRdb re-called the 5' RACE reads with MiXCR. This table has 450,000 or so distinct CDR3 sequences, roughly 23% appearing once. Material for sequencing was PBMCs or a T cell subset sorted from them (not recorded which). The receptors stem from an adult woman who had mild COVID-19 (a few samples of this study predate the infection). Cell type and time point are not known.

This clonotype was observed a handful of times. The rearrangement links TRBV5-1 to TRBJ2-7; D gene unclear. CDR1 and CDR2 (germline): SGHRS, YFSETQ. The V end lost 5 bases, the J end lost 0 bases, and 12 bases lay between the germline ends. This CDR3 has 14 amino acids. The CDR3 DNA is TGCGCCAGCAGTCTCGAGATTGCCTCCTACGAGCAGTACTTC. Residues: CASSLEIASYEQYF.

The CDR3 DNA follows: TGTGCCAGCAGTGTAATATCCTTGAGCGGGGATTACAATGAGCAGTTCTTC. It is translated as CASSVISLSGDYNEQFF. The chain is built from TRBV25-1 and TRBJ2-1, with 7 bases matching TRBD2. Germline CDR1 reads MGHDK; CDR2 reads SYGVNS. CDR3 size: 17 residues. The V gene end was trimmed by 4 bases and the J gene end by 4 bases; junction bases not matched to a gene: 13.

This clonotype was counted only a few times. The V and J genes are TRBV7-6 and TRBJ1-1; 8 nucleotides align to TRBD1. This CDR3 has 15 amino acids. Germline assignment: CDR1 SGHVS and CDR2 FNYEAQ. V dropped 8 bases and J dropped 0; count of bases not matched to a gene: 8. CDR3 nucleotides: TGTGCCAGCCGATCACGACAGGGGATGAACACTGAAGCTTTCTTT. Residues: CASRSRQGMNTEAFF.

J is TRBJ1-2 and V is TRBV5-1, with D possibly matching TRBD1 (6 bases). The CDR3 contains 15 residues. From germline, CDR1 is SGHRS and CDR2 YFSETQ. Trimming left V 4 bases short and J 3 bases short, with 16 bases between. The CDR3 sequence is CASSPGQPRDYGYTF. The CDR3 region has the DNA TGCGCCAGCAGCCCCGGACAGCCACGGGACTATGGCTACACCTTC.

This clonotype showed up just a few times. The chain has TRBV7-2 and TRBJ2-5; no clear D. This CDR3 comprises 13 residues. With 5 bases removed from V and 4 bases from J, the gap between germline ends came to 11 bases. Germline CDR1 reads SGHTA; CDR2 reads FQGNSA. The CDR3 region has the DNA TGTGCCAGCAGCAAACCCGTAGGAGAGACCCAGTACTTC. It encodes CASSKPVGETQYF.

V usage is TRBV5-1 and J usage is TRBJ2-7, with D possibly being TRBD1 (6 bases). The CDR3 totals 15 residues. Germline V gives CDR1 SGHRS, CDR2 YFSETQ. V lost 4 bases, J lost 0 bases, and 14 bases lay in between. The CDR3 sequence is CASSRGTSTSYEQYF. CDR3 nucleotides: TGCGCCAGCAGCCGAGGGACAAGTACCTCCTACGAGCAGTACTTC.

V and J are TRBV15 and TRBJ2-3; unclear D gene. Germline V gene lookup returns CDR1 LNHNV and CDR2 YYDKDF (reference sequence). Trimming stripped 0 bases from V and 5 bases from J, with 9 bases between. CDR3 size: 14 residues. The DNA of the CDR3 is TGTGCCACCAGCAGAGATGTCGGGCTAGATACGCAGTATTTT. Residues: CATSRDVGLDTQYF.

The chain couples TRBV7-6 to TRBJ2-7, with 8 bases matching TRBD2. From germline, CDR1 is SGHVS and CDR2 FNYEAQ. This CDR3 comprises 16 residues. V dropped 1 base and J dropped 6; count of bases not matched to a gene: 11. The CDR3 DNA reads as TGTGCCAGCAGCTTAGGATTGCGAGCGGGAGCGTCCGAGCAGTACTTC. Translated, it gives CASSLGLRAGASEQYF.

This CDR3 reads CASSLGGQRTGYGYTF. CDR3 nucleotides: TGTGCCAGCAGTCTAGGGGGACAACGCACCGGCTATGGCTACACCTTC. The chain is built from TRBV6-6 and TRBJ1-2, with a weak D call TRBD1 (6 bases). The germline V and J ends were trimmed by 5 bases and 4 bases, with 20 bases remaining between them. The CDR3 covers 16 residues. The V gene's germline CDR1 is MNHNY and CDR2 SVGAGI (reference sequence).

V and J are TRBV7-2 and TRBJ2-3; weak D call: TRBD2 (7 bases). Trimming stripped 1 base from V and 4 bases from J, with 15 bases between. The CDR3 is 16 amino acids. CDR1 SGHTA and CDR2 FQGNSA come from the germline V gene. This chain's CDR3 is CASSLVAGAPSDTQYF. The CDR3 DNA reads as TGTGCCAGCAGCTTAGTGGCGGGGGCTCCCTCAGATACGCAGTATTTT.

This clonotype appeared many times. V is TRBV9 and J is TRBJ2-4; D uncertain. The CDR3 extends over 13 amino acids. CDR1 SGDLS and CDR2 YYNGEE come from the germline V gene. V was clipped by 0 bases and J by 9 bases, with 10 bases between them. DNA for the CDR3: TGTGCCAGCAGCGTAGAAGGTCGTAGCATTCAGTACTTC. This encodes CASSVEGRSIQYF.

CDR3 loop: CASSLWTERDEQFF. The CDR3 DNA follows: TGTGCCAGCAGTTTATGGACAGAAAGGGATGAGCAGTTCTTC. The rearrangement links TRBV12-3 or TRBV12-4 to TRBJ2-1, with D perhaps matching TRBD1 (6 bases). CDR3 length: 14 residues. Trimming took off 2 bases at V and 8 bases at J, with 13 bases between the two ends.

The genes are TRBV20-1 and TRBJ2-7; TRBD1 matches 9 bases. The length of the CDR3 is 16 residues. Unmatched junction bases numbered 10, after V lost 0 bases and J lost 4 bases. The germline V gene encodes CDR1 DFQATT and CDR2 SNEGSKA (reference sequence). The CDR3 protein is CSARDGTGILLYEQYF. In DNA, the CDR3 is TGCAGTGCTAGAGATGGGACAGGGATTCTCCTTTACGAGCAGTACTTC.

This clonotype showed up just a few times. CDR3 bases: TGTGCCAGCAGCAAAGTCGATGGACTAGCGGGCACAGATACGCAGTATTTT. Translated, it gives CASSKVDGLAGTDTQYF. J is TRBJ2-3 and V is TRBV7-9; 10 positions agree with TRBD2. After removal of 5 bases from V and 1 base from J, the junction contained 9 bases not matched to a gene. The germline V gene has CDR1 SEHNR and CDR2 FQNEAQ (reference sequence). The CDR3 sequence is 17 residues long.

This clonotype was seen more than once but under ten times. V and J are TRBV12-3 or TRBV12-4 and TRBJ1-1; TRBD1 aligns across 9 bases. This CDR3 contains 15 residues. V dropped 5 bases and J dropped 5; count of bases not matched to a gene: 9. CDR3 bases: TGTGCCAGCAGTACAACGACAGGGGGAAGTACTGAAGCTTTCTTT. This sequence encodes CASSTTTGGSTEAFF.

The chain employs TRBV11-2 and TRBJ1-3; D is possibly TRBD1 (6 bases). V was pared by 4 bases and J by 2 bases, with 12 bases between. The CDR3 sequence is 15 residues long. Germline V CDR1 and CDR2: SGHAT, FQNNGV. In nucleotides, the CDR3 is TGTGCCAGCAGCTCCACAGGGTTCACTGGAAACACCATATATTTT. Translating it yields CASSSTGFTGNTIYF.

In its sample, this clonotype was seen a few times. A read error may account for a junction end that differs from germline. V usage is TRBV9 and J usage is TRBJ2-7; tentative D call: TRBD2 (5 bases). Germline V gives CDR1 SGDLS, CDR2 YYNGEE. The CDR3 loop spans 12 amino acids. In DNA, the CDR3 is TGCAAGCCGATAGCGCTATTCTACGAGCAGTACTTC. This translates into CKPIALFYEQYF.

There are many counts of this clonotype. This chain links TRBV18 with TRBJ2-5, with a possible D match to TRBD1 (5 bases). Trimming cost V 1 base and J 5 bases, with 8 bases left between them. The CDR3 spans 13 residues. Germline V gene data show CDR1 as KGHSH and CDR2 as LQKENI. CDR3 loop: CASSPLQAETQYF. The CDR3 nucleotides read TGTGCCAGCTCACCACTACAGGCCGAGACCCAGTACTTC. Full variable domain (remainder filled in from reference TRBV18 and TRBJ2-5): NAGVMQNPRHLVRRRGQEARLRCSPMKGHSHVYWYRQLPEEGLKFMVYLQKENIIDESGMPKERFSAEFPKEGPSILRIQQVVRGDSAAYFCASSPLQAETQYFGPGTRLLVL.

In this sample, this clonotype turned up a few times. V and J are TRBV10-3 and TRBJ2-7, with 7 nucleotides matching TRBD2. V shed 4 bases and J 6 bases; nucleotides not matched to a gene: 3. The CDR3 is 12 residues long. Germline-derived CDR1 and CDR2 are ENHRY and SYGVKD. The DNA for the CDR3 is TGTGCCATCAGTGGACTAGCAGGCGAGCAGTACTTC. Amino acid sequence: CAISGLAGEQYF.

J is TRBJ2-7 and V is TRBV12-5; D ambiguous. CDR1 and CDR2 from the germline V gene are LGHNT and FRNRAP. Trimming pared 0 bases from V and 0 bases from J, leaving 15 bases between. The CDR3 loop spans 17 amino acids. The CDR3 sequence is CASGLVLVTHPSYEQYF. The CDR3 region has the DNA TGTGCTAGTGGTTTGGTACTGGTAACACACCCCTCCTACGAGCAGTACTTC.

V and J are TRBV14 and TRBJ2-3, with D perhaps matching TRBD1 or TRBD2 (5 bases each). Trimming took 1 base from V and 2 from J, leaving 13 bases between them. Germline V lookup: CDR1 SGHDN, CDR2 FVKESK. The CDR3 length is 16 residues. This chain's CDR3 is CASSQVRDLLTDTQYF. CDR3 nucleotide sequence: TGTGCCAGCAGCCAAGTAAGGGACCTACTCACAGATACGCAGTATTTT.

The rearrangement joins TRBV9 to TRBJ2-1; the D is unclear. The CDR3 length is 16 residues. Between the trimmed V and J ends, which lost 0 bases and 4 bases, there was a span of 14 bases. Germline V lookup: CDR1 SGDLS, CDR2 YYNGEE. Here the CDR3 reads CASSVGRTSGYNEQFF. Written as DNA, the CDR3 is TGTGCCAGCAGCGTAGGGCGTACCTCCGGATACAATGAGCAGTTCTTC.

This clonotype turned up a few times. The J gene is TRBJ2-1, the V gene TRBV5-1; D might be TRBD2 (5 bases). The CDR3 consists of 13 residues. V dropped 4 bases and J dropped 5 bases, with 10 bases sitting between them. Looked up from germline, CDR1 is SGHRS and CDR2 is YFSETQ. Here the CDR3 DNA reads TGCGCCAGCAGCGAAGCGGAGCACAATGAGCAGTTCTTC. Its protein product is CASSEAEHNEQFF.